These 8 T cell receptor beta chains were all obtained from the same sample, sequenced in a study of cytomegalovirus exposure and HLA in healthy donors. Amplification used 60 Vbeta primers and 13 Jbeta primers. The data were produced by immunoSEQ multiplex PCR, yet TCRdb's version contains in-frame clones alone and is incomplete. The data show around 100,000 clones, with 75% seen just once and 10% held by the top ten. Sequenced sample: PBMCs. The receptor source for this set is a man aged 50-59 years in good health and CMV-seronegative.

J is TRBJ1-5 and V is TRBV5-8; tentatively, D is TRBD1 (5 bases). CDR1 SGHTS and CDR2 YDEGEE come from the germline V gene. The V and J ends lost 4 bases and 3 bases respectively, with 11 bases between them. The CDR3 is made up of 14 amino acids. The CDR3 DNA reads TGTGCCAGCAGCCGCCGGGGGATCAATCAGCCCCAGCATTTT. This gives the protein CASSRRGINQPQHF.

The V call is TRBV9, the J call TRBJ2-5, with TRBD2 identical over 7 bases. Germline V gives CDR1 SGDLS, CDR2 YYNGEE. The CDR3 runs to 18 residues. J gave up 5 bases and V 1 base, and 17 bases lay outside the gene matches. CDR3 amino acids: CASSVSTAGRPGGETQYF. DNA of the CDR3: TGTGCCAGCAGCGTATCAACCGCTGGACGCCCCGGGGGGGAGACCCAGTACTTC. The full variable domain, its missing parts supplied by reference TRBV9 and TRBJ2-5, is DSGVTQTPKHLITATGQRVTLRCSPRSGDLSVYWYQQSLDQGLQFLIQYYNGEERAKGNILERFSAQQFPDLHSELNLSSLELGDSALYFCASSVSTAGRPGGETQYFGPGTRLLVL.

CDR3 sequence: CAIVLSRETQYF. CDR3 nucleotides: TGTGCCATCGTACTGAGTCGGGAGACCCAGTACTTC. The chain joins TRBV6-4 to TRBJ2-5, with D unresolved. The CDR3 has 12 residues. V lost 10 bases, J lost 5 bases, and 14 bases lay in between. CDR1 and CDR2 (germline): MRHNA, SNTAGT.

The rearrangement joins TRBV2 to TRBJ2-1; 10 nucleotides agree with TRBD2. This CDR3 is built from 17 residues. Germline V gives CDR1 SNHLY, CDR2 FYNNEI. V shed 6 bases and J 3 bases; nucleotides not matched to a gene: 11. The CDR3 nucleotides read TGTGCCAGCAGCGATATGACTAGCGGGCCGGACTACAATGAGCAGTTCTTC. This gives the protein CASSDMTSGPDYNEQFF.

The chain carries TRBV13 and TRBJ2-7; 10 bases are shared with TRBD1. The V gene's germline CDR1 is PRHDT and CDR2 FYEKMQ (reference sequence). Trimming cost V 6 bases and J 4 bases; bases outside gene matches: 9. CDR3 length: 15 residues. The DNA for the CDR3 is TGTGCCAGCAGAATAACCGGGACAGGGGCGTACGAGCAGTACTTC. Translated: CASRITGTGAYEQYF.

The chain couples TRBV2 to TRBJ2-1; 8 bases are shared with TRBD1. J was trimmed by 8 bases and V by 6 bases; bases with no gene match: 6. Germline CDR1 reads SNHLY; CDR2 reads FYNNEI. This CDR3 has 13 amino acids. In DNA form, the CDR3 reads TGTGCCAGCAGCCAGGACAGGGCCCATGAGCAGTTCTTC. Translated: CASSQDRAHEQFF.

This clone was seen once. The chain links TRBV21-1 to TRBJ1-5; TRBD1 was called by the table and not checked on the DNA. TRBV21-1 is flagged as a pseudogene. The CDR3 covers 15 residues. This CDR3 reads CASSREGQIFQPQHF. CDR3 bases: TGTGCCAGCAGCCGCGAGGGACAGATTTTTCAGCCCCAGCATTTT.

The genes are TRBV7-2 and TRBJ1-4; D uncertain. The CDR3 sequence is 14 residues long. Germline V lookup: CDR1 SGHTA, CDR2 FQGNSA. V shed 5 bases and J shed 7 bases, with 14 bases lying between them. In nucleotides, the CDR3 is TGTGCCAGCAGCCCGGCTGGGCTTGGTGAAAAACTGTTTTTT. It encodes CASSPAGLGEKLFF.